Below are 31 T cell receptor beta chains sequenced from a single sample in a study of early T cells in non-severe SARS-CoV-2 infection. TCRdb re-derived calls from the 5' RACE reads in MiXCR, one entry per CDR3 protein. The sample has 65,000 to 95,000 distinct CDR3 sequences; 9% to 10% are singletons. Sequences were obtained from whole blood. The receptors were gathered from an adult who was a healthcare worker with PCR-confirmed SARS-CoV-2 infection or an uninfected control (not recorded which).

The chain has TRBV28 and TRBJ2-7; TRBD1 matches at 7 bases. The V segment lost 6 bases and the J segment 5 bases; nucleotides outside the gene matches: 10. Germline V gene sequence: CDR1 MDHEN, CDR2 SYDVKM. The CDR3 length is 14 residues. CDR3 region: CASRPPRGLNEQYF. CDR3 DNA: TGTGCCAGCAGGCCCCCGAGGGGGCTCAACGAGCAGTACTTC.

This clonotype was counted a few times. CDR3 bases: TGTGCCTGGAGCCTAGCGGCCATTCAGTACTTC. Amino acids: CAWSLAAIQYF. The chain has TRBV30 and TRBJ2-4, with 7 bases lining up with TRBD2. Trimming removed 3 bases from V and 9 bases from J; junction bases left unmatched: 2. CDR1 and CDR2 (germline): GTSNPN, SVGIG (reference sequence). CDR3 length: 11 residues. Full variable domain (missing parts from reference TRBV30 and TRBJ2-4): SQTIHQWPATLVQPVGSPLSLECTVEGTSNPNLYWYRQAAGRGLQLLFYSVGIGQISSEVPQNLSASRPQDRQFILSSKKLLLSDSGFYLCAWSLAAIQYFGAGTRLSVL.

The chain is built from TRBV2 and TRBJ2-3, with D perhaps matching TRBD1 (6 bases). Germline CDR1 is SNHLY and CDR2 is FYNNEI. V gave up 6 bases and J gave up 3 bases, with 16 bases separating them. The CDR3 consists of 15 residues. The CDR3: CASRGFQGRTDTQYF. CDR3 DNA: TGTGCCAGCAGAGGATTCCAGGGGAGAACAGATACGCAGTATTTT.

DNA for the CDR3: TGTGCCAGCAGTTCGAGACGATCCTACGAGCAGTACTTC. This codes for CASSSRRSYEQYF. The chain recombines TRBV28 with TRBJ2-7; D is unclear. The germline V and J ends were trimmed by 4 bases and 1 base, with 8 bases remaining between them. Germline values: CDR1 MDHEN, CDR2 SYDVKM. The CDR3 loop spans 13 amino acids.

This clonotype was found many times. This sequence joins TRBV20-1 and TRBJ2-5; no reliable D call. The CDR3 is 11 residues long. V was cut by 1 base and J by 5 bases, with 5 bases left in between. Germline V CDR1 and CDR2: DFQATT, SNEGSKA (reference sequence). The CDR3 sequence: CSARGPETQYF. Here the CDR3 DNA reads TGCAGTGCTAGAGGGCCGGAGACCCAGTACTTC.

This clonotype was seen a handful of times. The chain joins TRBV20-1 to TRBJ1-5; D gene uncertain. This CDR3 has 13 residues. Looked up from germline, CDR1 is DFQATT and CDR2 is SNEGSKA (reference sequence). V was trimmed by 5 bases and J by 2 bases, leaving 10 bases between them. This CDR3 is CSAGGKGNQPQHF. As DNA, the CDR3 is TGCAGTGCTGGAGGGAAAGGCAATCAGCCCCAGCATTTT.

The chain couples TRBV12-3 or TRBV12-4 to TRBJ1-1; no clear D. The CDR3 totals 12 residues. The V and J ends lost 8 bases and 10 bases respectively, with 17 bases between them. Here the CDR3 DNA reads TGTGCCAGCCGCCACGCTCCGGCTGGAGCTTTCTTT. This translates into CASRHAPAGAFF.

The V gene is TRBV24-1, the J gene TRBJ2-3; TRBD2 aligns across 7 bases. This CDR3 region has 15 residues. V trimming: 5 bases; J trimming: 1 base; junction bases outside the gene matches: 5. Germline V gene lookup returns CDR1 KGHDR and CDR2 SFDVKD. The CDR3 DNA sequence: TGTGCCACCAGTGTGGGCGGGAGAGGCACAGATACGCAGTATTTT. This sequence encodes CATSVGGRGTDTQYF.

This clonotype has just a few counts. This sequence joins TRBV21-1 and TRBJ2-7; TRBD1 is taken as the D call from the table, unchecked against the DNA. TRBV21-1 represents a pseudogene. The CDR3 consists of 16 residues. The CDR3 sequence is CASSTVGQEPSYEQYF. CDR3 nucleotide sequence: TGTGCCAGCAGCACCGTAGGACAAGAACCTTCCTACGAGCAGTACTTC.

This rearrangement joins TRBV29-1 to TRBJ1-4; D is possibly TRBD1 (5 bases). Trimming pared 7 bases from V and 0 bases from J, leaving 15 bases between. Per germline, CDR1 SQVTM and CDR2 ANQGSEA. The CDR3 spans 15 residues. CDR3 amino acids: CSAKPARATNEKLFF. In nucleotides, the CDR3 is TGCAGCGCCAAACCCGCCAGGGCAACTAATGAAAAACTGTTTTTT.

There are many counts of this clonotype. The chain combines TRBV27 with TRBJ1-5, with D possibly matching TRBD1 (6 bases). V was cut by 5 bases and J by 1 base, with 15 bases left in between. This CDR3 has 16 amino acids. Germline values: CDR1 MNHEY, CDR2 SMNVEV (reference sequence). The CDR3 is CASSPYRAGSNQPQHF. The CDR3 nucleotides read TGTGCCAGCAGTCCCTACAGGGCCGGGAGCAATCAGCCCCAGCATTTT.

This clonotype was observed many times. J is TRBJ1-5 and V is TRBV28, with 7 bases that match TRBD1. Germline V CDR1 and CDR2: MDHEN, SYDVKM. CDR3 size: 14 residues. After removal of 6 bases from V and 7 bases from J, the junction contained 9 bases not matched to a gene. The CDR3 protein is CASRPGGTGQPQHF. The CDR3 DNA sequence: TGTGCCAGCAGACCAGGGGGAACGGGGCAGCCCCAGCATTTT.

A note on this clonotype: A much larger clonotype is one base distant, so this may be a read error. The chain carries TRBV28 and TRBJ1-4; D is unresolved. V was cut by 3 bases and J by 8 bases, with 16 bases left in between. In germline, CDR1 is MDHEN, CDR2 SYDVKM. The CDR3 loop spans 15 amino acids. The CDR3 DNA follows: TGTGCCAGCAGTTTCGGAGGAAGTGGAGACGAAAAACTGTTTTTT. This sequence encodes CASSFGGSGDEKLFF.

This clonotype was counted at least ten times. The gene calls are TRBV7-8 and TRBJ2-3; D may be TRBD2 (5 bases). Germline CDR1 and CDR2: SGHVS and FQNEAQ. V was shortened by 5 bases and J by 0 bases, with 12 bases between the two germline ends. The CDR3 sequence is 15 residues long. CDR3 nucleotide sequence: TGTGCCAGCAGCCCATGGAGGACTAGCACAGATACGCAGTATTTT. Protein sequence: CASSPWRTSTDTQYF.

The chain couples TRBV28 to TRBJ1-6; 8 bases agree with TRBD1. The CDR3 extends over 14 amino acids. The junction had 5 bases not matched to a gene; V was cut back by 6 bases and J by 7 bases. Germline V gene sequence: CDR1 MDHEN, CDR2 SYDVKM. The CDR3 here is CASRGTGQNSPLHF. The CDR3 region has the DNA TGTGCCAGCAGGGGGACAGGTCAGAATTCACCCCTCCACTTT. The full variable domain, its missing parts supplied by reference TRBV28 and TRBJ1-6, is DVKVTQSSRYLVKRTGEKVFLECVQDMDHENMFWYRQDPGLGLRLIYFSYDVKMKEKGDIPEGYSVSREKKERFSLILESASTNQTSMYLCASRGTGQNSPLHFGNGTRLTVT.

The CDR3 DNA sequence: TGTGCCAGCTGGGCTAGCGGGACTACGGGCGAGCAGTACTTC. Translated: CASWASGTTGEQYF. The chain carries TRBV7-9 and TRBJ2-7; 9 bases agree with TRBD2. V dropped 8 bases and J dropped 6; count of bases not matched to a gene: 11. From germline, CDR1 is SEHNR and CDR2 FQNEAQ (reference sequence). The CDR3 is made up of 14 amino acids.

This clonotype has a handful of counts. The V and J genes are TRBV7-2 and TRBJ2-4; tentative D call: TRBD2 (6 bases). CDR1 is SGHTA and CDR2 is FQGNSA in the germline V gene. Trimming took 3 bases from V and 8 from J, leaving 17 bases between them. This CDR3 is 15 amino acids long. As DNA, the CDR3 is TGTGCCAGCAGCTTTGGGGGGTCTAGAGGGTACATTCAGTACTTC. Protein: CASSFGGSRGYIQYF.

There are many counts of this clonotype. The chain employs TRBV19 and TRBJ1-5; D is uncertain. The V gene lost 1 base and the J gene lost 0 bases, with 7 bases spanning the gap. CDR3 size: 15 residues. CDR1 is LNHDA, CDR2 SQIVND, per germline (reference sequence). The CDR3 nucleotides read TGTGCCAGTAGTATAGCCGTTAATAGCAATCAGCCCCAGCATTTT. Translating it yields CASSIAVNSNQPQHF. Using reference TRBV19 and TRBJ1-5 for the parts outside the CDR3, the full variable domain is DGGITQSPKYLFRKEGQNVTLSCEQNLNHDAMYWYRQDPGQGLRLIYYSQIVNDFQKGDIAEGYSVSREKKESFPLTVTSAQKNPTAFYLCASSIAVNSNQPQHFGDGTRLSIL.

This clonotype occurred many times. The CDR3 loop reads CASSLGGLVLETQYF. The CDR3 bases are TGTGCCAGCAGCTTAGGGGGACTAGTTTTGGAGACCCAGTACTTC. The chain couples TRBV7-2 to TRBJ2-5, with 8 bases lining up with TRBD2. Germline-derived CDR1 and CDR2 are SGHTA and FQGNSA. CDR3 length: 15 residues. After removal of 1 base from V and 5 bases from J, the junction contained 6 bases not matched to a gene.

V is TRBV5-1 and J is TRBJ2-1, with 12 positions matching TRBD2. CDR1 is SGHRS, CDR2 YFSETQ, per germline. V was clipped by 3 bases and J by 7 bases; unmatched bases: 8. This CDR3 region has 16 residues. CDR3 in amino acids: CASSSSGRAGRNEQFF. The DNA for the CDR3 is TGCGCCAGCAGCTCTAGCGGGAGGGCGGGAAGGAATGAGCAGTTCTTC.

This clonotype has at least ten counts. The rearrangement links TRBV6-5 to TRBJ1-3; D gene unclear. V lost 0 bases, J lost 2 bases, and 8 bases lay in between. Germline V gene data show CDR1 as MNHEY and CDR2 as SVGAGI. CDR3 length: 15 amino acids. CDR3 DNA: TGTGCCAGCAGTTACTCTGCAGGAACTGGAAACACCATATATTTT. It specifies CASSYSAGTGNTIYF.

This clonotype was detected ten times or more. This sequence joins TRBV6-1 and TRBJ2-3, with D perhaps TRBD1 (6 bases). The germline V and J ends were trimmed by 4 bases and 5 bases, with 10 bases remaining between them. The germline gives CDR1 MNHNS, CDR2 SASEGT. The CDR3 is made up of 13 amino acids. CDR3 nucleotides: TGTGCCAGCAGTGTTGGACAGAGAGATACGCAGTATTTT. Translation: CASSVGQRDTQYF.

The table lists this clonotype with many counts. The chain joins TRBV2 to TRBJ2-1; D possibly matches TRBD1 or TRBD2 (5 bases each). CDR3 length: 12 residues. V lost 6 bases and J 5 bases, leaving 8 bases between the germline ends. From germline, CDR1 is SNHLY and CDR2 FYNNEI. The CDR3 region is CASSGDDNEQFF. In DNA, the CDR3 is TGTGCCAGCAGCGGGGACGACAATGAGCAGTTCTTC.

This clonotype was recorded a few times. The chain joins TRBV19 to TRBJ2-1; 8 bases map to TRBD2. The CDR3 sequence is 16 residues long. Trimming took 3 bases from V and 3 from J; bases not matched to a gene: 7. CDR1 LNHDA and CDR2 SQIVND come from the germline V gene (reference sequence). The CDR3 DNA follows: TGTGCCAGTAGTATGGTGGCGGGAGGCCTCTACAATGAGCAGTTCTTC. Protein: CASSMVAGGLYNEQFF.

The sample holds many counts of this clonotype. The chain uses TRBV12-3 or TRBV12-4 and TRBJ2-1; D assignment may be TRBD1 or TRBD2 (6 bases each). With 1 base removed from V and 3 bases from J, the gap between germline ends came to 19 bases. CDR3 length equals 18 residues. The CDR3 nucleotides are TGTGCCAGCAGTTTAGTTCGTGGGGGCCTAGCGAGCTACAATGAGCAGTTCTTC. Its protein product is CASSLVRGGLASYNEQFF.

At least ten counts were recorded for this clonotype. As DNA, the CDR3 is TGTGCCAGCAGTTCCGCCAAGGGGTTATTTGGAAACACCATATATTTT. Amino acids: CASSSAKGLFGNTIYF. V gene TRBV7-2 combines with J gene TRBJ1-3; a weak D match, TRBD1 (5 bases). Deletions cut 6 bases from V and 3 bases from J, with 18 bases between. CDR1 and CDR2 (germline): SGHTA, FQGNSA. This CDR3 comprises 16 residues.

The chain uses TRBV18 and TRBJ2-6, with 8 bases aligning to TRBD2. V was clipped by 4 bases and J by 7 bases; unmatched bases: 6. Per germline, CDR1 KGHSH and CDR2 LQKENI. The CDR3 length is 15 residues. Here the CDR3 reads CASSLRGVGANVLTF. CDR3 sequence (DNA): TGTGCCAGCTCACTGCGGGGGGTAGGAGCCAACGTCCTGACTTTC.

This clonotype was recorded at least ten times. This chain joins TRBV7-9 and TRBJ1-2, with D hard to call. The V end lost 1 base, the J end lost 8 bases, and 11 bases lay between the germline ends. Germline CDR1 and CDR2: SEHNR and FQNEAQ (reference sequence). The CDR3 extends over 13 amino acids. The CDR3 loop is CASSLGRLGGYTF. CDR3 bases: TGTGCCAGCAGCTTAGGGCGGCTGGGAGGCTACACCTTC.

The table lists this clonotype with many counts. The genes are TRBV4-1 and TRBJ2-7, with 7 bases identical to TRBD2. With 6 bases clipped from V and 0 bases from J, the junction kept 2 bases outside the gene matches. From germline, CDR1 is MGHRA and CDR2 YSYEKL. The CDR3 runs 13 residues. The CDR3 bases are TGCGCCAGCAGACGCGGGAGCTCCTACGAGCAGTACTTC. Translated, it gives CASRRGSSYEQYF.

This clonotype was seen only a few times. CDR3 protein: CASSVGPQGDTEAFF. CDR3 in DNA: TGTGCCAGCAGCGTAGGGCCCCAGGGAGACACTGAAGCTTTCTTT. The chain has TRBV9 and TRBJ1-1, with D perhaps matching TRBD1 (5 bases). CDR3 length: 15 amino acids. V lost 0 bases, J lost 3 bases, and 12 bases lay in between. Germline CDR1 is SGDLS and CDR2 is YYNGEE.

This clonotype was observed many times. The J gene is TRBJ2-3, the V gene TRBV20-1; D not resolved. This CDR3 region has 15 residues. Trimming removed 2 bases from V and 2 bases from J, with 14 bases in between. In germline, CDR1 is DFQATT, CDR2 SNEGSKA (reference sequence). Written as DNA, the CDR3 is TGCAGTGCTAGATACGAATGGTGGGTCACAGATACGCAGTATTTT. As protein: CSARYEWWVTDTQYF.